This entry lists 27 T cell receptor beta chains sequenced from one sample in a study of cytomegalovirus exposure and HLA in healthy donors. PCR was performed using 60 Vbeta and 13 Jbeta primers. Libraries were prepared by immunoSEQ multiplex PCR; TCRdb keeps only in-frame clonotypes and omits some of them. This table holds under 200,000 clones, 70% to 85% found once. Source material: PBMCs. The receptor source for this set is a young woman in good health and CMV-seropositive.

This clone has only a few counts. This chain links TRBV19 with TRBJ2-1; 7 positions match TRBD2. With 6 bases clipped from V and 2 bases from J, the junction kept 7 bases outside the gene matches. Looked up from germline, CDR1 is LNHDA and CDR2 is SQIVND (reference sequence). This CDR3 comprises 15 residues. The CDR3 region is CASSSWREPYNEQFF. Here the CDR3 DNA reads TGTGCCAGTAGCTCATGGCGGGAGCCCTACAATGAGCAGTTCTTC.

The chain recombines TRBV2 with TRBJ1-1, with TRBD1 as a possible D gene (6 bases). Trimming pared 6 bases from V and 13 bases from J, leaving 30 bases between. CDR1 and CDR2 (germline): SNHLY, FYNNEI. The CDR3 contains 16 residues. The CDR3 DNA follows: TGTGCCAGCAGCCAGGGGTTAATTCGGTATGGGGCGATCGGTTTCTTT. It encodes CASSQGLIRYGAIGFF.

The chain links TRBV27 to TRBJ2-7, with TRBD2 matching 8 bases. The CDR3 loop spans 13 amino acids. J gave up 3 bases and V 8 bases, and 6 bases lay outside the gene matches. Germline values: CDR1 MNHEY, CDR2 SMNVEV (reference sequence). The CDR3 DNA sequence: TGTGCCAGCGGGGGACTAGGCGTCTACGAGCAGTACTTC. It encodes CASGGLGVYEQYF.

This chain uses TRBV21-1 with TRBJ1-3. TRBV21-1 is an annotated pseudogene. This CDR3 spans 14 amino acids. CDR3 DNA: TGTGCCAGCAGCCTTAGGAGGGGAGACAACACCATATATTTT. Its protein product is CASSLRRGDNTIYF.

This clone was observed a few times. V usage is TRBV19 and J usage is TRBJ2-7; maybe TRBD1 (6 bases). This CDR3 is 17 amino acids long. Germline V lookup: CDR1 LNHDA, CDR2 SQIVND (reference sequence). V lost 1 base, J lost 4 bases, and 20 bases lay in between. Written as DNA, the CDR3 is TGTGCCAGTAGTATAGGTGGGGGCCGGGGAACCTTTTACGAGCAGTACTTC. Amino acids: CASSIGGGRGTFYEQYF.

Points on this clone: Other DNA sequences from this sample encode an identical CDR3 as well. J is TRBJ2-7 and V is TRBV11-2, with 7 bases fitting TRBD2. J lost 3 bases, V lost 4 bases, and 9 bases had no gene match. CDR1 and CDR2 from the germline V gene are SGHAT and FQNNGV. The CDR3 spans 15 residues. CDR3 amino acids: CASSWGASGLYEQYF. The CDR3 DNA sequence: TGTGCCAGCAGCTGGGGAGCTAGCGGCCTCTACGAGCAGTACTTC.

This rearrangement joins TRBV6-4 to TRBJ2-3, with 13 positions matching TRBD2. This CDR3 has 16 amino acids. With V trimmed by 6 bases and J by 1 base, 4 bases remained unmatched. Germline CDR1 and CDR2: MRHNA and SNTAGT. The CDR3 coding sequence is TGTGCCAGCAGCCCCGGACTAGCGGGGGGCACAGATACGCAGTATTTT. This encodes CASSPGLAGGTDTQYF.

The gene calls are TRBV4-1 and TRBJ2-7, with D maybe TRBD2 (6 bases). This CDR3 has 13 amino acids. CDR1 and CDR2 (germline): MGHRA, YSYEKL. Trimming cost V 0 bases and J 5 bases, with 8 bases left between them. CDR3 sequence reads: CASSQDAGNEQYF. The CDR3 nucleotides read TGCGCCAGCAGCCAAGATGCGGGGAACGAGCAGTACTTC.

The J gene is TRBJ2-2, the V gene TRBV27; D call uncertain. With the DNA end fitting TRBJ1-3 better, the J assignment may be wrong. Germline lookup yields CDR1 MNHEY and CDR2 SMNVEV (reference sequence). The CDR3 consists of 15 residues. CDR3: CASSREFLSGNTIYF. The CDR3 bases are TGTGCCAGCAGTCGGGAGTTCCTCTCTGGAAACACCATATATTTT.

This chain links TRBV30 with TRBJ1-6; D is possibly TRBD1 (5 bases). Germline CDR1 is GTSNPN and CDR2 is SVGIG (reference sequence). CDR3 length equals 15 residues. V was shortened by 0 bases and J by 7 bases, with 13 bases between the two germline ends. The CDR3 DNA follows: TGTGCCTGGAGTGTAACGGGGGGTTTCAATTCACCCCTCCACTTT. Its translation is CAWSVTGGFNSPLHF.

The chain uses TRBV5-5 and TRBJ1-1, with TRBD1 matching 7 bases. CDR3 length: 14 residues. V lost 3 bases and J lost 4; bases outside the gene matches: 6. Germline lookup yields CDR1 SGHKS and CDR2 YYEKEE (reference sequence). The CDR3 coding sequence is TGTGCCAGCAGCTACAGGGGTCCCTCCACTGAAGCTTTCTTT. It encodes CASSYRGPSTEAFF.

The V and J genes are TRBV4-2 and TRBJ1-5, with 7 nucleotides matching TRBD1. Germline CDR1 and CDR2: LGHNA and YNFKEQ. The J segment lost 6 bases and the V segment lost 0 bases, leaving 2 bases of the junction unmatched. The CDR3 is 14 amino acids. Written as DNA, the CDR3 is TGTGCCAGCAGCCAAGAAACAGGGGTTCAGCCCCAGCATTTT. It codes for CASSQETGVQPQHF.

The chain carries TRBV4-2 and TRBJ2-7; TRBD2 agrees at 8 bases. CDR3 length: 15 residues. Germline values: CDR1 LGHNA, CDR2 YNFKEQ. Unmatched junction bases numbered 6, after V lost 1 base and J lost 4 bases. CDR3 sequence: CASSQGAGVLYEQYF. DNA for the CDR3: TGTGCCAGCAGCCAAGGAGCGGGAGTCCTGTACGAGCAGTACTTC.

This rearrangement joins TRBV5-6 to TRBJ2-3; D is perhaps TRBD2 (7 bases). The CDR3 spans 14 residues. The germline gives CDR1 SGHDT, CDR2 YYEEEE. V shed 5 bases and J shed 5 bases, with 15 bases lying between them. CDR3 loop: CASRMPGGGDTQYF. In nucleotides, the CDR3 is TGTGCCAGCAGGATGCCGGGGGGCGGAGATACGCAGTATTTT.

The V gene is TRBV29-1, the J gene TRBJ1-2; TRBD1 might be the D (5 bases). The CDR3 totals 15 residues. V shed 4 bases and J shed 0 bases, with 15 bases lying between them. Germline-derived CDR1 and CDR2 are SQVTM and ANQGSEA. The CDR3 protein is CSVGGGGTPNYGYTF. The CDR3 DNA reads TGCAGCGTTGGGGGAGGAGGGACTCCTAACTATGGCTACACCTTC.

V and J are TRBV5-6 and TRBJ1-4; 7 bases agree with TRBD1. V lost 0 bases to trimming and J lost 8 bases; unmatched junction nucleotides: 4. The germline V gene has CDR1 SGHDT and CDR2 YYEEEE. This CDR3 has 14 residues. In DNA, the CDR3 is TGTGCCAGCAGCTTGGGACAGGGTGGGGAAAAACTGTTTTTT. Encoded protein: CASSLGQGGEKLFF.

The genes are TRBV4-3 and TRBJ2-4; 7 bases agree with TRBD2. V was clipped by 4 bases and J by 9 bases; unmatched bases: 6. Germline CDR1 LGHNA, CDR2 YSLEER. This CDR3 comprises 13 residues. CDR3 DNA: TGCGCCAGCAGCCCGGGGGGTGGAATCATTCAGTACTTC. This codes for CASSPGGGIIQYF.

The sample holds a few counts of this clone. This sequence joins TRBV5-4 and TRBJ1-2; D not certain. The germline V gene has CDR1 SGHNT and CDR2 YYREEE (reference sequence). CDR3 length equals 12 residues. The V end was cut by 1 base, the J end by 8 bases, with 9 bases between. The CDR3 DNA follows: TGTGCCAGCAGCTTGTTTACCAGAGGCTACACCTTC. Amino acid sequence: CASSLFTRGYTF.

This clone was detected only a few times. J is TRBJ2-7 and V is TRBV4-1, with 10 bases lining up with TRBD2. V gave up 4 bases and J gave up 5 bases; unmatched junction bases: 11. This CDR3 comprises 16 residues. Germline lookup yields CDR1 MGHRA and CDR2 YSYEKL. In DNA form, the CDR3 reads TGCGCCAGCAGCCCTCTTCTAGCGGGAGCACAGAACGAGCAGTACTTC. This gives the protein CASSPLLAGAQNEQYF.

The rearrangement joins TRBV23-1 to TRBJ2-7; D gene ambiguous. TRBV23-1 is treated as an ORF (open reading frame) with a function not yet certain. The V gene lost 0 bases and the J gene lost 7 bases, with 19 bases spanning the gap. The CDR3 is 16 amino acids. The CDR3 region is CASSQSRPASSREQYF. In DNA, the CDR3 is TGCGCCAGCAGTCAATCGCGGCCAGCTAGTTCTCGGGAGCAGTACTTC.

The rearrangement joins TRBV27 to TRBJ1-1; D gene unclear. CDR3 length: 14 residues. Per the germline V gene, CDR1 is MNHEY and CDR2 is SMNVEV (reference sequence). V was pared by 3 bases and J by 2 bases, with 10 bases between. The CDR3 sequence is CASSFSSVNTEAFF. CDR3 bases: TGTGCCAGCAGTTTCAGTTCCGTTAACACTGAAGCTTTCTTT.

The chain recombines TRBV7-6 with TRBJ2-7, with D perhaps TRBD1 (5 bases). Germline-derived CDR1 and CDR2 are SGHVS and FNYEAQ. V lost 5 bases and J lost 1, with 21 bases in between. The CDR3 has 17 amino acids. The CDR3 coding sequence is TGTGCCAGCAGCCCCGTGGGTTGGCCCCAGGGTTCCTACGAGCAGTACTTC. Protein sequence: CASSPVGWPQGSYEQYF.

This chain uses TRBV11-2 with TRBJ2-7, with D possibly matching TRBD1 (6 bases). The V and J ends lost 5 bases and 4 bases respectively, with 15 bases between them. The CDR3 extends over 14 amino acids. Germline CDR1 and CDR2: SGHAT and FQNNGV. CDR3 sequence reads: CASSPPRGSYEQYF. CDR3 DNA: TGTGCCAGCAGCCCCCCCAGGGGAAGTTACGAGCAGTACTTC. Together with reference TRBV11-2 and TRBJ2-7, the CDR3 gives the full variable domain: EAGVAQSPRYKIIEKRQSVAFWCNPISGHATLYWYQQILGQGPKLLIQFQNNGVVDDSQLPKDRFSAERLKGVDSTLKIQPAKLEDSAVYLCASSPPRGSYEQYFGPGTRLTVT.

The rearrangement uses TRBV11-2 and TRBJ2-1; D unclear. The germline V gene encodes CDR1 SGHAT and CDR2 FQNNGV. V was shortened by 5 bases and J by 0 bases, with 14 bases between the two germline ends. This CDR3 contains 16 residues. The CDR3 nucleotides are TGTGCCAGCAGCGCCTTTGCGCCCGCCTCCTACAATGAGCAGTTCTTC. Its translation is CASSAFAPASYNEQFF.

The chain joins TRBV11-2 to TRBJ2-1; D might be TRBD2 (6 bases). V was cut by 5 bases and J by 0 bases, with 11 bases left in between. This CDR3 is built from 15 residues. From germline, CDR1 is SGHAT and CDR2 FQNNGV. CDR3 sequence reads: CASSNRGSSYNEQFF. DNA for the CDR3: TGTGCCAGCAGCAATCGGGGGAGCTCCTACAATGAGCAGTTCTTC.

The genes are TRBV7-9 and TRBJ1-1; the D is unclear. This CDR3 region has 11 residues. V lost 1 base to trimming and J lost 10 bases, with 7 bases between them. Germline V gene lookup returns CDR1 SEHNR and CDR2 FQNEAQ (reference sequence). The CDR3 DNA sequence: TGTGCCAGCAGCTTAGGCCACGGAGCTTTCTTT. This translates into CASSLGHGAFF.

Only one count was recorded for this clone. The rearrangement joins TRBV11-3 to TRBJ2-5, with 7 bases fitting TRBD1. The better agreement between TRBJ2-7 and the DNA end casts doubt on the J call. Looked up from germline, CDR1 is SGHNT and CDR2 is YENEEA. The CDR3 is 15 amino acids. The DNA of the CDR3 is TGTGCCAGCAGCAATAGACAGGGCTCGACCTACGAGCAGTACTTC. Its translation is CASSNRQGSTYEQYF.